This record looks at one T cell receptor beta chain sequence and its context. Its antigen remains unidentified. This sample is part of a study of cytomegalovirus exposure and HLA in healthy donors. Study as a whole: Unique TCR beta sequences numbering 95 million to 130 million came from approximately 180 million T cells in an earlier analysis.

Study observations and caveats: Data from an earlier analysis indicated that most TCR beta V segments were productive either about 87% or about 30% of the time. V segments that were indistinguishable, TRBV6-2 and TRBV6-3 among them, were omitted from analysis. The study flagged some 170 TCR beta chains as cytomegalovirus-associated.

V lost 5 bases and J lost 4; bases outside the gene matches: 10. Per germline, CDR1 SGHTA and CDR2 FQGNSA. The CDR3 consists of 15 residues. It was with 60 Vbeta and 13 Jbeta primers that the PCR ran. Profiling relied on immunoSEQ multiplex PCR, and the TCRdb table lists in-frame clones only, not all of them. The table shows about 190,000 clones, with 84% occurring only once. Sequenced sample: PBMCs. The receptor's source is a boy under 18 in good health and CMV-seronegative. The gene calls are TRBV7-2 and TRBJ1-2, with 7 bases fitting TRBD1. CDR3 loop: CASSPPSDRSYGYTF. The CDR3 DNA is TGTGCCAGCAGCCCTCCGTCGGACAGGTCCTATGGCTACACCTTC.